These 18 T cell receptor beta chains share one sample of origin, sequenced in a study of T-cell reconstitution after alpha-beta-depleted transplantation in children. Preparing the TCRbeta library involved the use of unique molecular identifiers. TCRdb re-derived calls from the PCR reads in MiXCR, one entry per CDR3 protein. The sample consists of around 76,000 distinct CDR3 sequences, around 18% of them appearing once. The source material was PBMCs, mostly from graft donor cells, sampled 360 days after TCRalphabeta/CD19-depleted stem cell transplant. The receptors shown here come from a male patient between 2 and 10 years old who had a stem cell transplant for acute lymphoblastic leukemia, so the T cells may come from the graft donor.

This clonotype was observed a handful of times. The chain joins TRBV5-1 to TRBJ2-3; D ambiguous. Germline V gene lookup returns CDR1 SGHRS and CDR2 YFSETQ. The CDR3 sequence is 15 residues long. Trimming shortened V by 2 bases and J by 5 bases, and 15 bases separated the two germline ends. CDR3 in amino acids: CASSFPGFGVDTQYF. In DNA form, the CDR3 reads TGCGCCAGCAGCTTCCCCGGTTTTGGTGTAGATACGCAGTATTTT. The whole variable domain, filled in from reference TRBV5-1 and TRBJ2-3, reads KAGVTQTPRYLIKTRGQQVTLSCSPISGHRSVSWYQQTPGQGLQFLFEYFSETQRNKGNFPGRFSGRQFSNSRSEMNVSTLELGDSALYLCASSFPGFGVDTQYFGPGTRLTVL.

This clonotype was found a few times. The chain recombines TRBV4-1 with TRBJ2-7; D remains unclear. The CDR3 runs 12 residues. Per germline, CDR1 MGHRA and CDR2 YSYEKL. Trimming cost V 1 base and J 5 bases, with 6 bases left between them. The CDR3 nucleotides are TGCGCCAGCAGCCAAGTCATGGACGAGCAGTACTTC. As protein: CASSQVMDEQYF.

J is TRBJ2-5 and V is TRBV6-2 or TRBV6-3, with 9 positions matching TRBD2. Germline V gene sequence: CDR1 MNHEY, CDR2 SVGEGT. There are 14 residues in the CDR3. V lost 7 bases and J lost 7; bases outside the gene matches: 10. This CDR3 is CASTQTSGGLTQYF. The CDR3 nucleotides read TGTGCCAGCACCCAGACTAGCGGTGGTTTGACCCAGTACTTC.

The chain uses TRBV28 and TRBJ1-5; weak D call: TRBD1 (5 bases). This CDR3 is 15 amino acids long. Per the germline V gene, CDR1 is MDHEN and CDR2 is SYDVKM. The V and J ends lost 3 bases and 1 base respectively, with 10 bases between them. CDR3 region: CASSLAGPSNQPQHF. CDR3 nucleotide sequence: TGTGCCAGCAGTTTGGCGGGGCCCAGCAATCAGCCCCAGCATTTT.

This clonotype occurred many times. CDR3 sequence reads: CASNPTGGTNIQYF. The DNA of the CDR3 is TGTGCCAGCAACCCGACGGGGGGCACAAACATTCAGTACTTC. V gene TRBV7-9 combines with J gene TRBJ2-4; weak D call: TRBD2 (7 bases). Germline CDR1 is SEHNR and CDR2 is FQNEAQ (reference sequence). V dropped 7 bases and J dropped 6 bases, with 16 bases sitting between them. This CDR3 contains 14 residues.

This clonotype showed up just a few times. This chain connects TRBV13 to TRBJ1-2, with 8 nucleotides matching TRBD1. J was trimmed by 4 bases and V by 2 bases; bases with no gene match: 3. The CDR3 length is 14 residues. CDR1 and CDR2 from the germline V gene are PRHDT and FYEKMQ (reference sequence). This CDR3 reads CASSLIGTGYGYTF. The CDR3 DNA reads as TGTGCCAGCAGCTTAATCGGGACAGGCTATGGCTACACCTTC.

The rearrangement joins TRBV20-1 to TRBJ2-1; D uncertain. CDR1 is DFQATT, CDR2 SNEGSKA, per germline (reference sequence). V was shortened by 5 bases and J by 9 bases, with 20 bases between the two germline ends. The CDR3 consists of 14 residues. This chain's CDR3 is CSAHSYRINIEQFF. CDR3 nucleotide sequence: TGCAGTGCTCATTCGTATAGGATTAACATTGAGCAGTTCTTC.

This clonotype was picked up many times. CDR3 region: CASSSRFGTEETQYF. The CDR3 bases are TGTGCCAGCAGCTCTAGATTCGGGACAGAAGAGACCCAGTACTTC. The chain is built from TRBV5-5 and TRBJ2-5; TRBD1 agrees at 7 bases. CDR3 size: 15 residues. The trim removed 3 bases at V and 3 bases at J, leaving 8 bases unmatched. Germline V gives CDR1 SGHKS, CDR2 YYEKEE (reference sequence).

The chain recombines TRBV21-1 with TRBJ2-7. TRBV21-1 is annotated as a pseudogene. The CDR3 loop spans 12 amino acids. The CDR3 loop reads CASSKRVYEQYF. The CDR3 region has the DNA TGTGCCAGCAGCAAAAGGGTCTACGAGCAGTACTTC.

This clonotype came up a few times. This chain joins TRBV7-2 and TRBJ2-7; TRBD2 aligns across 8 bases. The ends lost 1 base at V and 3 bases at J; junction bases unmatched: 2. This CDR3 is 14 amino acids long. Germline V CDR1 and CDR2: SGHTA, FQGNSA. The CDR3 region has the DNA TGTGCCAGCAGCTTAGGGACTAGCTACTACGAGCAGTACTTC. Residues: CASSLGTSYYEQYF. Looking up the rest from reference TRBV7-2 and TRBJ2-7 gives the full variable domain: GAGVSQSPSNKVTEKGKDVELRCDPISGHTALYWYRQSLGQGLEFLIYFQGNSAPDKSGLPSDRFSAERTGGSVSTLTIQRTQQEDSAVYLCASSLGTSYYEQYFGPGTRLTVT.

V gene TRBV29-1 combines with J gene TRBJ2-7, with TRBD2 matching 8 bases. The CDR3 spans 12 residues. Germline V lookup: CDR1 SQVTM, CDR2 ANQGSEA. Trimming removed 6 bases from V and 3 bases from J; junction bases left unmatched: 4. The CDR3 spells CSVGSGIYEQYF. CDR3 in DNA: TGCAGCGTGGGTAGCGGGATCTACGAGCAGTACTTC.

Ten or more counts support this clonotype. This sequence joins TRBV29-1 and TRBJ2-7; possible D gene TRBD2, 6 bases. Per the germline V gene, CDR1 is SQVTM and CDR2 is ANQGSEA. The CDR3 sequence is 14 residues long. Deletions cut 5 bases from V and 4 bases from J, with 18 bases between. The CDR3: CSVKPGTFPYEQYF. The DNA for the CDR3 is TGCAGCGTTAAACCCGGGACTTTCCCTTACGAGCAGTACTTC.

This clonotype was detected only once. The genes are TRBV5-1 and TRBJ2-1, with D possibly TRBD2 on 7 matching bases. The V gene lost 6 bases and the J gene lost 6 bases, with 16 bases spanning the gap. The CDR3 is 14 residues long. Germline CDR1 SGHRS, CDR2 YFSETQ. CDR3 residues: CASMRGRGGNEQFF. The CDR3 DNA reads TGCGCCAGCATGAGGGGGAGGGGGGGCAATGAGCAGTTCTTC.

This clonotype occurred a few times. The J gene is TRBJ2-1, the V gene TRBV6-5; 8 bases fit TRBD1. In germline, CDR1 is MNHEY, CDR2 SVGAGI. With V trimmed by 2 bases and J by 6 bases, 9 bases remained unmatched. The CDR3 loop spans 16 amino acids. In DNA form, the CDR3 reads TGTGCCAGCAGTTACACGACAGGGGTTTTCGGCAATGAGCAGTTCTTC. Amino acid sequence: CASSYTTGVFGNEQFF.

This clonotype has a single count. The chain recombines TRBV20-1 with TRBJ2-7; TRBD2 agrees at 8 bases. The CDR3 runs 16 residues. J was trimmed by 3 bases and V by 0 bases; bases with no gene match: 10. Germline V gene data show CDR1 as DFQATT and CDR2 as SNEGSKA (reference sequence). CDR3 in amino acids: CSARDQGSGSGYEQYF. Written as DNA, the CDR3 is TGCAGTGCTAGAGATCAGGGAAGCGGGAGTGGCTACGAGCAGTACTTC.

This clonotype was seen repeatedly, ten times or more. The gene calls are TRBV5-1 and TRBJ2-7, with a weak D call TRBD1 (6 bases). The CDR3 covers 16 residues. Germline V gene lookup returns CDR1 SGHRS and CDR2 YFSETQ. V was clipped by 2 bases and J by 2 bases, with 17 bases between them. The DNA for the CDR3 is TGCGCCAGCAGCTTTTCCACCGGGACATTTACCTACGAGCAGTACTTC. It specifies CASSFSTGTFTYEQYF. The complete variable domain, with remaining parts taken from reference TRBV5-1 and TRBJ2-7, reads KAGVTQTPRYLIKTRGQQVTLSCSPISGHRSVSWYQQTPGQGLQFLFEYFSETQRNKGNFPGRFSGRQFSNSRSEMNVSTLELGDSALYLCASSFSTGTFTYEQYFGPGTRLTVT.

The chain uses TRBV5-1 and TRBJ2-5, with D hard to call. CDR3 length equals 13 residues. Between the trimmed V and J ends, which lost 2 bases and 2 bases, there was a span of 7 bases. Per the germline V gene, CDR1 is SGHRS and CDR2 is YFSETQ. The chain's CDR3 is CASSFLLQETQYF. CDR3 bases: TGCGCCAGCAGCTTCCTGTTACAAGAGACCCAGTACTTC.

The rearrangement links TRBV7-9 to TRBJ2-5; D may be TRBD1 or TRBD2 (5 bases each). The V end lost 1 base, the J end lost 4 bases, and 10 bases lay between the germline ends. This CDR3 has 14 residues. The germline V gene has CDR1 SEHNR and CDR2 FQNEAQ (reference sequence). DNA for the CDR3: TGTGCCAGCAGCTTAGGGGGGACGGGAGAGACCCAGTACTTC. It encodes CASSLGGTGETQYF.